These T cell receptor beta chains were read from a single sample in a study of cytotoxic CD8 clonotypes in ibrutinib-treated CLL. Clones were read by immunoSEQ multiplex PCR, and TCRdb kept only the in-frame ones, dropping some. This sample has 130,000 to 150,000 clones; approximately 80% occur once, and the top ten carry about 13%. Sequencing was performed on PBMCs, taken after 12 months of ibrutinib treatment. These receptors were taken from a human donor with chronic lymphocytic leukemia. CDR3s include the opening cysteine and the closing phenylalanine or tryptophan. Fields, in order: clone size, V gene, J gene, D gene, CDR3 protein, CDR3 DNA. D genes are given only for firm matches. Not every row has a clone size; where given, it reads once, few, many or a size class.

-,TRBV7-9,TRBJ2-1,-,CASSQYTRYNEQFF,TGTGCCAGCAGCCAATATACAAGATACAATGAGCAGTTCTTC
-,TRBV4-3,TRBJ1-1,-,CASSQNRGAWNTEAFF,TGCGCCAGCAGCCAAAATAGGGGAGCTTGGAACACTGAAGCTTTCTTT
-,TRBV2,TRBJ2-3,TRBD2,CASSGGSSTDTQYF,TGTGCCAGCAGTGGCGGGAGTAGCACAGATACGCAGTATTTT
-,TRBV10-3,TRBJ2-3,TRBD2,CAISESNRGSRGNTQYF,TGTGCCATCAGTGAGTCGAATCGCGGGAGCCGAGGAAATACGCAGTATTTT
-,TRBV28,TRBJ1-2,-,CASSPAVFGYTF,TGTGCCAGCAGCCCCGCCGTATTTGGCTACACCTTC
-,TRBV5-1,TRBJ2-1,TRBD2,CASSLAGTSGRSSYNEQFF,TGCGCCAGCAGCTTGGCCGGGACTAGCGGGCGAAGCTCCTACAATGAGCAGTTCTTC
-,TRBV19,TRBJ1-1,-,CASTQGWQAQGTEAFF,TGTGCCAGTACCCAAGGGTGGCAAGCTCAGGGGACTGAAGCTTTCTTT
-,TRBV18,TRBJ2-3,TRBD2,CASSPRLAGAEDTQYF,TGTGCCAGCTCACCCCGACTAGCGGGAGCGGAAGATACGCAGTATTTT
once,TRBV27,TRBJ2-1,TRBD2,CASSPGLAGTYEQFF,TGTGCCAGCAGCCCAGGACTAGCGGGAACCTATGAGCAGTTCTTC
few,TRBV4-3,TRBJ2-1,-,CASSQDRRLGPPEKEQFF,TGCGCCAGCAGCCAAGATCGAAGGTTGGGACCCCCAGAGAAGGAGCAGTTCTTC
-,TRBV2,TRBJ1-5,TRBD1,CASSLRRDRASDSNQPQHF,TGTGCCAGCAGTTTACGCCGAGACAGGGCATCGGATAGCAATCAGCCCCAGCATTTT
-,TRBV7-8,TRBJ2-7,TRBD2,CASSLLAGVGEQYF,TGTGCCAGCAGCTTGCTAGCGGGAGTGGGCGAGCAGTACTTC
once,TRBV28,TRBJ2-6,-,CASSLDIGHSGANVLTF,TGTGCCAGCAGTTTAGACATCGGGCATTCTGGGGCCAACGTCCTGACTTTC
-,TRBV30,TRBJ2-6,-,CAWTPGSGANVLTF,TGTGCCTGGACACCGGGCTCTGGGGCCAACGTCCTGACTTTC
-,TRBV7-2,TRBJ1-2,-,CASSLSRNYGYTF,TGTGCCAGCAGCTTAAGTCGAAACTATGGCTACACCTTC
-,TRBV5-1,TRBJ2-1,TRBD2,CASSSRTSGSSEQFF,TGCGCCAGCAGCTCAAGGACTAGCGGGAGCAGTGAGCAGTTCTTC
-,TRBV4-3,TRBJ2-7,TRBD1,CASSLRTGDTYEQYF,TGCGCCAGCAGCCTGCGGACAGGGGATACCTACGAGCAGTACTTC
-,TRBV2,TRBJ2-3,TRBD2,CAGGLEADTQYF,TGTGCCGGGGGACTAGAGGCAGATACGCAGTATTTT
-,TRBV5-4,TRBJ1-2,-,CASTIDMGRNYGYTF,TGTGCCAGCACCATCGACATGGGTCGCAACTATGGCTACACCTTC
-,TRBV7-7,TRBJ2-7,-,CASSPLTGMEQYF,TGTGCCAGCAGCCCACTTACAGGGATGGAGCAGTACTTC
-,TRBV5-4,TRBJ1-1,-,CASSPEPGALTNTEAFF,TGTGCCAGCAGCCCCGAACCCGGGGCCCTTACGAACACTGAAGCTTTCTTT
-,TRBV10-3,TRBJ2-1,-,CAISPGFDSYNEQFF,TGTGCCATCAGCCCAGGGTTCGACTCCTACAATGAGCAGTTCTTC
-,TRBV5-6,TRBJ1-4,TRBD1,CASSLEQGVEKLFF,TGTGCCAGCAGTCTGGAACAGGGGGTTGAAAAACTGTTTTTT
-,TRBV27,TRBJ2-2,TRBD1,CASSPRTGLPPGELFF,TGTGCCAGCAGCCCCCGGACAGGGCTACCACCCGGGGAGCTGTTTTTT
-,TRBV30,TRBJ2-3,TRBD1,CAWSVRGQSTDTQYF,TGTGCCTGGAGTGTAAGGGGGCAAAGCACAGATACGCAGTATTTT
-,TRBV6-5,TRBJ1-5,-,CASSLAVNQPQHF,TGTGCCAGCAGTCTGGCAGTCAATCAGCCCCAGCATTTT
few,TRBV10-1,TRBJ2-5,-,CASSGQFQETQYF,TGCGCCAGCAGCGGACAGTTCCAAGAGACCCAGTACTTC
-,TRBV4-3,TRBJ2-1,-,CASSQDSGVQRQQFF,TGCGCCAGCAGCCAAGATAGTGGGGTCCAGCGGCAGCAGTTCTTC
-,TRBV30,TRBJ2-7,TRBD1,CACQLLTGLYEQYF,TGTGCCTGCCAACTCCTGACAGGGTTGTACGAGCAGTACTTC
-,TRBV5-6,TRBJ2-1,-,CASSHRGTSYNEQFF,TGTGCCAGCAGCCACAGAGGGACCTCCTACAATGAGCAGTTCTTC
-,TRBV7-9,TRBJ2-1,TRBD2,CASSSIGGLAGRHNEQFF,TGTGCCAGCAGCTCGATCGGAGGGCTAGCGGGGCGACACAATGAGCAGTTCTTC